These T cell receptor beta chains were read from a single sample in a study of low-dose radiotherapy and immunotherapy resistance in tumors. TCRdb redid the calling of the reads with MiXCR, one entry per CDR3 protein. This sample has about 84,000 distinct CDR3 sequences, with around a sixth found just once. The material sequenced was PBMCs, taken after low-dose radiotherapy plus immunotherapy. The receptors here all came from a male donor with prostate cancer. CDR3s include the opening cysteine and the closing phenylalanine or tryptophan. The D gene is left open where the match is weak. Only part of the rows carry a size: once, few, many, or a class if the clone is expanded.

16	TRBV4-2	TRBD2	TRBJ2-1	NA	TGTGCCAGCAGCCAAGGGTCTAGCGGGATAGGGAATGAGCAGTTCTTC	CASSQGSSGIGNEQFF
14	TRBV20-1	NA	TRBJ2-7	many	TGCAGTGCTAGATCGGGACCGTTCTCCTACGAGCAGTACTTC	CSARSGPFSYEQYF
20	TRBV6-2/TRBV6-3	TRBD1	TRBJ2-3	many	TGTGCCAGCGGGAAGAAGACCGGGACAGGGGCCCCCGGACTCACAGATACGCAGTATTTT	CASGKKTGTGAPGLTDTQYF
13	TRBV30	NA	TRBJ1-2	many	TGTGCCTGGAGTGTCCAGCAGTCGTATGGCTACACCTTC	CAWSVQQSYGYTF
14	TRBV5-1	NA	TRBJ2-3	many	TGCGCCAGCAGCTTGGCCGGAGATACAGATACGCAGTATTTT	CASSLAGDTDTQYF
15	TRBV7-6	NA	TRBJ2-3	many	TGTGCCAGCAGCTTAGCGGGGGCGTCCACAGATACGCAGTATTTT	CASSLAGASTDTQYF
14	TRBV20-1	TRBD1	TRBJ1-1	many	TGCAGTGCTACTGGACAGGTTGTTAACACTGAAGCTTTCTTT	CSATGQVVNTEAFF
14	TRBV7-2	NA	TRBJ2-7	many	TGTGCCAGCAGCCCAGGACCGGGGACATACGAGCAGTACTTC	CASSPGPGTYEQYF
24	TRBV28	NA	TRBJ1-2	NA	NA	CASTEDSLSYNEQFFGTGNYGYTF
14	TRBV19	NA	TRBJ1-1	many	TGTGCCAGTAGTACCGTCACAGGGCGAACTGAAGCTTTCTTT	CASSTVTGRTEAFF
15	TRBV28	TRBD2	TRBJ2-1	once	TGTGCCAGCAGTTTAGCGGGAGCTTACGACAATGAGCAGTTCTTT	CASSLAGAYDNEQFF
14	TRBV15	NA	TRBJ2-2	NA	TGTGCCACCAGCATTAGGGGGGGCGCCGGGGAGCTGTTTTTT	CATSIRGGAGELFF
12	TRBV20-1	NA	TRBJ2-3	many	TGCAGTGCTAGACAGGGGACGGATACGCAGTATTTT	CSARQGTDTQYF
13	TRBV2	NA	TRBJ1-2	many	TGTGCCAGCAGTGACCAGGGACTCTATGGCTACACCTTC	CASSDQGLYGYTF
15	TRBV20-1	TRBD2	TRBJ2-4	many	TGCAGTGCTAGGGTGACTAGCAGAGCCAAAAACATTCAGTACTTC	CSARVTSRAKNIQYF
18	TRBV5-5	NA	TRBJ2-3	many	TGTGCCAGCAGCTTGGAGACTCGGGGGGCGGCGGGCCCAGATACGCAGTATTTT	CASSLETRGAAGPDTQYF
10	TRBV15	NA	TRBJ2-3	NA	TGTGCCACCAGCACAGATACGCAGTATTTT	CATSTDTQYF
14	TRBV2	TRBD1	TRBJ2-7	many	TGTGCCAGCAGTGAAGACAGGGGTTCCTACGAGCAGTACTTC	CASSEDRGSYEQYF
13	TRBV6-5	NA	TRBJ2-6	many	TGTGCCAGCAAAGGATCCGGGGCCAACGTCCTGACTTTC	CASKGSGANVLTF
17	TRBV7-3	NA	TRBJ2-3	many	TGTGCCAGCAGCTTAGCACCGGGTTCTGGGACCACAGATACGCAGTATTTT	CASSLAPGSGTTDTQYF
15	TRBV29-1	TRBD1	TRBJ2-5	many	TGCAGCGTAGACACCGGGACAGGGCGTCAAGAGACCCAGTACTTC	CSVDTGTGRQETQYF
14	TRBV28	TRBD1	TRBJ2-2	many	TGTGCCAGCAGTTTAAGGGGGCGCACCGGGGAGCTGTTTTTT	CASSLRGRTGELFF
14	TRBV10-3	TRBD1	TRBJ2-2	many	TGTGCCATCAGGAGGGGACAGGGCACCGGGGAGCTGTTTTTT	CAIRRGQGTGELFF
15	TRBV7-8	NA	TRBJ1-3	many	TGTGCCAGCAGCTTAAGTCGAGGTTCTGGGAACACCATATATTTT	CASSLSRGSGNTIYF
16	TRBV28	NA	TRBJ1-5	many	TGTGCCATCTCCTCCGGACAGAGAGTATCCAATCAGCCCCAGCATTTT	CAISSGQRVSNQPQHF
16	TRBV28	TRBD1	TRBJ2-7	many	TGTGCCAGCAGTCGAAATCCCGGGACAGGGACTTTCAAGCAGTACTTC	CASSRNPGTGTFKQYF